This T cell receptor beta chain was captured by sequencing in a study of spatial heterogeneity in lung cancer. About the study: Detection of beta-chain sequences consistently exceeded that of alpha-chain sequences.

Germline-derived CDR1 and CDR2 are DFQATT and SNEGSKA (reference sequence). With V trimmed by 0 bases and J by 2 bases, 6 bases remained unmatched. The CDR3 has 16 residues. The study, taken as a whole, reports: Blood contained ubiquitous expanded tumor TCRs more at resection than at follow-up.

This clonotype was counted at least ten times. Its antigen is unknown. The time point is: blood at routine non-recurrence follow-up after resection. Unsorted whole RNA samples from tumor, nontumor lung or frozen PBMC were sequenced. The library protocol tagged each TCR cDNA with a unique molecular identifier. TCRdb ran MiXCR on the 5' RACE reads and lists one entry per CDR3 protein. The sample records some 120,000 distinct CDR3 sequences, 12% being singletons. The sequencing here drew on PBMCs, taken at follow-up. The TCR comes from a male donor with early-stage non-small cell lung cancer. J is TRBJ2-1 and V is TRBV20-1; 8 bases line up with TRBD2. CDR3 loop: CSARDLGRGAYNEQFF. The CDR3, as DNA: TGCAGTGCTAGAGATCTTGGGCGGGGGGCCTACAATGAGCAGTTCTTC.